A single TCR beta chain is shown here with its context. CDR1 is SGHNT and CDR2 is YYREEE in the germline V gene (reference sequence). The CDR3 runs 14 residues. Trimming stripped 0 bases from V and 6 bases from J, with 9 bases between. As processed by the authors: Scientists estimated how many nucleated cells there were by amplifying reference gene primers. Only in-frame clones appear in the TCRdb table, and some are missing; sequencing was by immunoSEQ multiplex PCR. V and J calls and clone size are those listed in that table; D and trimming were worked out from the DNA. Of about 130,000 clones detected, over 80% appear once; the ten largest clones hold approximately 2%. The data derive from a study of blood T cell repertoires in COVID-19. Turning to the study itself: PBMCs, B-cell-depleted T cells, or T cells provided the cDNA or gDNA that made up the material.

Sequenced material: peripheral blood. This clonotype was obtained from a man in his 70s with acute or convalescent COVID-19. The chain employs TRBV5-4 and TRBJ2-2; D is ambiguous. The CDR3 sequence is CASSLGHLPGELFF. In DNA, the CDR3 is TGTGCCAGCAGCTTGGGGCATCTCCCCGGGGAGCTGTTTTTT.